The entry below describes one T cell receptor (beta chain). Its antigen remains unknown. The authors made TCR beta libraries by quantitative 5'-RACE with molecular barcodes. MiXCR, run by TCRdb on the 5' RACE reads, gives a single entry per CDR3 protein. The sample lists more than 650,000 distinct CDR3 sequences, about 11% occurring once. The sample is drawn from a study of CD8 T cells in ankylosing spondylitis. Study results and caveats: The authors found the disease-linked clones to be CD8+ and relatively rare in peripheral blood. Blood of patients with ankylosing spondylitis appeared to be characterized by a TCR beta motif of eight or nine highly homologous variants. As reported, disease-linked clones showed significant enrichment in matched ankylosing spondylitis synovial fluid. Reactive arthritis synovial fluid and blood previously showed some of these motif variants.

The CDR3 has 17 amino acids. J lost 3 bases, V lost 0 bases, and 7 bases had no gene match. CDR1 is SGHRS, CDR2 YFSETQ, per germline. The sequenced sample was blood, either unsorted or a sorted T cell fraction (not recorded which). This rearrangement joins TRBV5-1 to TRBJ2-3; TRBD2 matches at 10 bases. This TCR derives from a male donor with ankylosing spondylitis. The CDR3 is CASSLAALAGETDTQYF. For the CDR3, the DNA is TGCGCCAGCAGCTTGGCCGCCCTAGCGGGAGAAACAGATACGCAGTATTTT.